This T cell receptor (beta chain) was observed in a study of T cell changes during pregnancy in multiple sclerosis. This CDR3 comprises 15 residues. Trimming removed 5 bases from V and 2 bases from J, with 16 bases in between. The germline V gene encodes CDR1 SEHNR and CDR2 FQNEAQ (reference sequence). Clones were sequenced by immunoSEQ multiplex PCR, and TCRdb holds only the in-frame ones, with some missing. The sample contains some 58,000 clones, around 96% of which appear only once. The receptor was isolated from a female donor with multiple sclerosis, enrolled in a pregnancy study. The input for sequencing was CD8+ T cells from peripheral blood mononuclear cells, taken after pregnancy. The chain couples TRBV7-9 to TRBJ2-7; tentatively, D is TRBD2 (5 bases). CDR3 loop: CASSPEVPSTYEQYF. CDR3 DNA: TGTGCCAGCAGCCCAGAGGTGCCTAGCACCTACGAGCAGTACTTC.